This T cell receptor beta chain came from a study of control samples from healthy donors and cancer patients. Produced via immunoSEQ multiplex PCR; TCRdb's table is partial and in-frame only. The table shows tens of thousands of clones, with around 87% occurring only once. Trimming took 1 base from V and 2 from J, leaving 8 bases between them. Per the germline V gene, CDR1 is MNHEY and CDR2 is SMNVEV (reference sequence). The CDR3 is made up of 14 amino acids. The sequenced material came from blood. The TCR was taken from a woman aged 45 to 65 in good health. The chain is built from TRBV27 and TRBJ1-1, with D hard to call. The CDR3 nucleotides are TGTGCCAGCAGTTTATTTACGGGAAACACTGAAGCTTTCTTT. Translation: CASSLFTGNTEAFF.